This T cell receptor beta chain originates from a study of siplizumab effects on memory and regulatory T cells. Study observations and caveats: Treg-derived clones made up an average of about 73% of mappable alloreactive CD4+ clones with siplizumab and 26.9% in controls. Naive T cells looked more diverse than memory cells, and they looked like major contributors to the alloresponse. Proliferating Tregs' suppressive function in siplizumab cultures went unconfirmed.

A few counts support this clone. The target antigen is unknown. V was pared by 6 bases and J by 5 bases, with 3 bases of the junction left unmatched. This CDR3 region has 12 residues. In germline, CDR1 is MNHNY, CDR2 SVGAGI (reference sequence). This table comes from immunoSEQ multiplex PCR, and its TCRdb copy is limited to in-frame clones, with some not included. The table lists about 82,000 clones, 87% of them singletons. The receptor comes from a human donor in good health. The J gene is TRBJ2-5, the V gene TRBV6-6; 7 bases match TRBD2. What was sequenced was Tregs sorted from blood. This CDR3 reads CASSSAGETQYF. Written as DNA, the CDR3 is TGTGCCAGCAGCTCAGCGGGGGAGACCCAGTACTTC.